This passage covers 27 T cell receptor beta chains from one sample sequenced in a study of cytomegalovirus exposure and HLA in healthy donors. It was with 60 Vbeta and 13 Jbeta primers that the PCR ran. Profiled with immunoSEQ multiplex PCR; TCRdb holds only in-frame clones, not every one. Of some 180,000 clones detected, about nine tenths appear once; the ten largest clones hold around 0.99%. The material sequenced was PBMCs. The receptors were sampled from a boy younger than 10 in good health and CMV-seronegative.

This clone was seen more than once but under ten times. The chain is built from TRBV2 and TRBJ1-3; a weak D match, TRBD1 (5 bases). Germline assignment: CDR1 SNHLY and CDR2 FYNNEI. Deletions cut 2 bases from V and 9 bases from J, with 8 bases between. This CDR3 is built from 12 residues. The CDR3 region has the DNA TGTGCCAGCAGTGAACCCGGGGGCACCATATATTTT. It specifies CASSEPGGTIYF.

The V gene is TRBV19, the J gene TRBJ1-1, with D hard to call. V shed 3 bases and J shed 6 bases, with 14 bases lying between them. Germline V gene lookup returns CDR1 LNHDA and CDR2 SQIVND (reference sequence). This CDR3 comprises 14 residues. CDR3 residues: CASSIEIGGSEAFF. CDR3 DNA: TGTGCCAGTAGTATTGAAATAGGAGGATCTGAAGCTTTCTTT.

J is TRBJ2-1 and V is TRBV28; tentative D call: TRBD1 (5 bases). Per the germline V gene, CDR1 is MDHEN and CDR2 is SYDVKM. V lost 6 bases, J lost 8 bases, and 23 bases lay in between. This CDR3 has 16 residues. The CDR3 coding sequence is TGTGCCAGCAGCCTACCCTCAAGACAGAATTGGCATGAGCAGTTCTTC. Its translation is CASSLPSRQNWHEQFF. Together with reference TRBV28 and TRBJ2-1, the CDR3 gives the full variable domain: DVKVTQSSRYLVKRTGEKVFLECVQDMDHENMFWYRQDPGLGLRLIYFSYDVKMKEKGDIPEGYSVSREKKERFSLILESASTNQTSMYLCASSLPSRQNWHEQFFGPGTRLTVL.

The chain is built from TRBV30 and TRBJ2-3; the D is unclear. Germline V gene data show CDR1 as GTSNPN and CDR2 as SVGIG (reference sequence). With 2 bases removed from V and 3 bases from J, the gap between germline ends came to 9 bases. There are 13 residues in the CDR3. CDR3 nucleotide sequence: TGTGCCTGGAGTAGCCAAATGACAGATACGCAGTATTTT. It is translated as CAWSSQMTDTQYF.

The genes are TRBV6-5 and TRBJ2-7; D remains ambiguous. The CDR3 extends over 11 amino acids. Germline CDR1 reads MNHEY; CDR2 reads SVGAGI. The V gene lost 4 bases and the J gene lost 4 bases, with 5 bases spanning the gap. This CDR3 is CASSFNYEQYF. Written as DNA, the CDR3 is TGTGCCAGCAGTTTTAATTACGAGCAGTACTTC.

J is TRBJ2-2 and V is TRBV7-3; no definite D call. Germline V gene lookup returns CDR1 SGHTA and CDR2 FQGTGA. Trimming took off 2 bases at V and 3 bases at J, with 7 bases between the two ends. The CDR3 contains 14 residues. This chain's CDR3 is CASSLAAYTGELFF. The CDR3 DNA sequence: TGTGCCAGCAGCTTAGCGGCCTACACCGGGGAGCTGTTTTTT.

V is TRBV29-1 and J is TRBJ1-1; D call uncertain. The ends were cut back, 6 bases at V and 3 bases at J, with 14 bases in the middle. CDR3 length equals 13 residues. Germline V gene sequence: CDR1 SQVTM, CDR2 ANQGSEA. The DNA for the CDR3 is TGCAGCGTCCGACGGGAGTGGGACACTGAAGCTTTCTTT. Translation gives CSVRREWDTEAFF.

This chain uses TRBV5-1 with TRBJ1-1; D remains ambiguous. Germline CDR1 SGHRS, CDR2 YFSETQ. This CDR3 comprises 14 residues. V gave up 4 bases and J gave up 1 base, with 11 bases separating them. The DNA for the CDR3 is TGCGCCAGCAGCCCTGTCACAGAGAACACTGAAGCTTTCTTT. Translating gives CASSPVTENTEAFF.

This chain joins TRBV19 and TRBJ2-1; a weak D match, TRBD2 (5 bases). Looked up from germline, CDR1 is LNHDA and CDR2 is SQIVND (reference sequence). V was trimmed by 3 bases and J by 4 bases, leaving 13 bases between them. The CDR3 consists of 15 residues. The CDR3 spells CASSMASLRYNEQFF. CDR3 bases: TGTGCCAGTAGTATGGCTAGCTTGAGGTACAATGAGCAGTTCTTC.

The chain joins TRBV28 to TRBJ1-5, with D possibly TRBD1 on 5 matching bases. Looked up from germline, CDR1 is MDHEN and CDR2 is SYDVKM. The V gene lost 9 bases and the J gene lost 6 bases, with 15 bases spanning the gap. The CDR3 loop spans 13 amino acids. CDR3 in amino acids: CASVAGVRQPQHF. The CDR3 DNA reads as TGTGCCAGTGTCGCGGGGGTTCGTCAGCCCCAGCATTTT.

This clone was seen once. One junction end does not reproduce the germline sequence, and a read error may be involved. The rearrangement joins TRBV14 to TRBJ2-7; 9 bases match TRBD2. Germline V gene sequence: CDR1 SGHDN, CDR2 FVKESK. The CDR3 loop spans 13 amino acids. CDR3 region: CTSSPSGAYEQYF. CDR3 DNA: TGTACCAGCAGTCCTAGCGGGGCCTACGAGCAGTACTTC.

The chain employs TRBV19 and TRBJ1-2; TRBD1 aligns across 8 bases. The V segment lost 9 bases and the J segment 8 bases; nucleotides outside the gene matches: 5. CDR1 and CDR2 from the germline V gene are LNHDA and SQIVND (reference sequence). This CDR3 is 11 amino acids long. This chain's CDR3 is CASTGQVGYTF. DNA of the CDR3: TGTGCCAGCACGGGACAGGTGGGCTACACCTTC.

The chain employs TRBV5-6 and TRBJ2-3; TRBD1 matches 10 bases. Per germline, CDR1 SGHDT and CDR2 YYEEEE. The CDR3 runs to 16 residues. Unmatched junction bases numbered 5, after V lost 2 bases and J lost 2 bases. The CDR3 protein is CASSFGQGVPTDTQYF. Here the CDR3 DNA reads TGTGCCAGCAGCTTCGGACAGGGGGTACCCACAGATACGCAGTATTTT.

The rearrangement links TRBV7-3 to TRBJ2-2; D is undetermined. V shed 5 bases and J shed 6 bases, with 22 bases lying between them. This CDR3 region has 17 residues. The germline gives CDR1 SGHTA, CDR2 FQGTGA. The DNA of the CDR3 is TGTGCCAGCAGCCCCCGAGTGGCAGGATTTTCTTCCGGGGAGCTGTTTTTT. This gives the protein CASSPRVAGFSSGELFF.

V and J are TRBV5-4 and TRBJ2-1; 9 nucleotides align to TRBD2. The J segment lost 5 bases and the V segment lost 6 bases, leaving 6 bases of the junction unmatched. This CDR3 has 14 residues. The germline V gene has CDR1 SGHNT and CDR2 YYREEE (reference sequence). The CDR3 coding sequence is TGTGCCAGCAAAGGGACTAGCCTCAACAATGAGCAGTTCTTC. Encoded protein: CASKGTSLNNEQFF. Full variable domain (missing parts from reference TRBV5-4 and TRBJ2-1): ETGVTQSPTHLIKTRGQQVTLRCSSQSGHNTVSWYQQALGQGPQFIFQYYREEENGRGNFPPRFSGLQFPNYSSELNVNALELDDSALYLCASKGTSLNNEQFFGPGTRLTVL.

The chain links TRBV5-1 to TRBJ2-5; TRBD1 aligns across 9 bases. The DNA matches TRBJ2-7 better at its end, which makes the J call doubtful. CDR1 and CDR2 from the germline V gene are SGHRS and YFSETQ. This CDR3 comprises 14 residues. This chain's CDR3 is CASSLEGQGYEQYF. Here the CDR3 DNA reads TGCGCCAGCAGCTTGGAGGGACAGGGCTACGAGCAGTACTTC.

This rearrangement joins TRBV28 to TRBJ1-5; D gene ambiguous. Germline V gene lookup returns CDR1 MDHEN and CDR2 SYDVKM. Trimming cost V 3 bases and J 7 bases, with 22 bases left between them. This CDR3 comprises 17 residues. CDR3: CASSLSVSVGRGQPQHF. For the CDR3, the DNA is TGTGCCAGCAGTTTGAGTGTGTCCGTCGGGAGAGGCCAGCCCCAGCATTTT.

This chain uses TRBV14 with TRBJ2-2; D is unclear. V shed 0 bases and J shed 2 bases, with 10 bases lying between them. The CDR3 loop spans 16 amino acids. Germline lookup yields CDR1 SGHDN and CDR2 FVKESK. The CDR3 DNA sequence: TGTGCCAGCAGCCAAGATCGGCAGGCAAACACCGGGGAGCTGTTTTTT. It encodes CASSQDRQANTGELFF.

V gene TRBV19 combines with J gene TRBJ2-2; 7 bases are shared with TRBD1. V lost 2 bases to trimming and J lost 7 bases; unmatched junction nucleotides: 10. The CDR3 is made up of 16 amino acids. Germline V gives CDR1 LNHDA, CDR2 SQIVND (reference sequence). For the CDR3, the DNA is TGTGCCAGTAGTATATGGGCGACAGGGCGAAGCGGGGAGCTGTTTTTT. Translating it yields CASSIWATGRSGELFF.

This chain uses TRBV18 with TRBJ2-2; D possibly corresponds to TRBD2 (6 bases). Trimming left V 6 bases short and J 1 base short, with 15 bases between. The CDR3 loop spans 16 amino acids. CDR1 is KGHSH and CDR2 is LQKENI in the germline V gene. The CDR3 DNA reads as TGTGCCAGCTCCAACGGCGTAGCGGTGAACACCGGGGAGCTGTTTTTT. Translation gives CASSNGVAVNTGELFF.

The V call is TRBV5-1, the J call TRBJ1-1; D uncertain. There are 14 residues in the CDR3. Germline V CDR1 and CDR2: SGHRS, YFSETQ. The V and J ends lost 1 base and 1 base respectively, with 8 bases between them. CDR3 sequence: CASSLSGGNTEAFF. DNA for the CDR3: TGCGCCAGCAGCTTGAGTGGAGGGAACACTGAAGCTTTCTTT.

The genes are TRBV9 and TRBJ2-2; D is perhaps TRBD2 (5 bases). V was trimmed by 0 bases and J by 5 bases, leaving 11 bases between them. Germline CDR1 is SGDLS and CDR2 is YYNGEE. The CDR3 loop spans 15 amino acids. Written as DNA, the CDR3 is TGTGCCAGCAGCGTAGTTGCAGCGGCGACCGGGGAGCTGTTTTTT. It translates to CASSVVAAATGELFF.

On this clone itself: The same CDR3 can be traced to other DNA sequences in this sample. The rearrangement uses TRBV27 and TRBJ1-5, with 10 bases aligning to TRBD1. J gave up 7 bases and V 5 bases, and 5 bases lay outside the gene matches. CDR1 MNHEY and CDR2 SMNVEV come from the germline V gene (reference sequence). This CDR3 has 14 amino acids. The CDR3 protein is CASSNRDRGQPQHF. Here the CDR3 DNA reads TGTGCCAGCAGTAACCGGGACAGGGGCCAGCCCCAGCATTTT.

The chain combines TRBV30 with TRBJ1-5, with D possibly matching TRBD1 (6 bases). CDR3 length: 13 amino acids. Trimming took off 1 base at V and 7 bases at J, with 11 bases between the two ends. In germline, CDR1 is GTSNPN, CDR2 SVGIG (reference sequence). The CDR3 sequence is CAWSDQGRQPQHF. The CDR3 coding sequence is TGTGCCTGGAGTGATCAGGGGCGGCAGCCCCAGCATTTT.

The chain combines TRBV6-5 with TRBJ2-1; 9 bases match TRBD1. The J segment lost 8 bases and the V segment lost 7 bases, leaving 6 bases of the junction unmatched. Germline loops: CDR1 MNHEY, CDR2 SVGAGI. The CDR3 is 13 residues long. The CDR3 region is CASKETGGDEQFF. The CDR3 DNA reads as TGTGCCAGCAAGGAGACAGGGGGGGATGAGCAGTTCTTC.

This clone has only one observation. The J gene is TRBJ1-1, the V gene TRBV5-1; 11 bases fit TRBD1. The V and J ends lost 2 bases and 1 base, in that order; junction bases with no gene match: 10. The germline V gene encodes CDR1 SGHRS and CDR2 YFSETQ. The CDR3 sequence is 18 residues long. CDR3 in amino acids: CASSFYPGTGGRNTEAFF. CDR3 in DNA: TGCGCCAGCAGCTTTTACCCCGGGACAGGGGGACGGAACACTGAAGCTTTCTTT.

V and J are TRBV5-1 and TRBJ2-3, with 14 bases identical to TRBD2. The CDR3 loop spans 17 amino acids. With V trimmed by 0 bases and J by 2 bases, 2 bases remained unmatched. The germline CDR1 and CDR2 sequences are SGHRS and YFSETQ. CDR3 sequence (DNA): TGCGCCAGCAGCTTGGGGACTAGCGGGGGGCCCACAGATACGCAGTATTTT. Its translation: CASSLGTSGGPTDTQYF.